The 2 T cell receptor beta chains below were found in one sample sequenced in a study of sequential checkpoint blockade in melanoma. The treatment is: randomized to nivolumab then ipilimumab (arm A) or the reverse (arm B). Measured with immunoSEQ multiplex PCR; TCRdb has only the in-frame clones, and not every one. This table has roughly 7,000 clones, roughly 28% appearing once. The material was tumor tissue (inferred from file names), obtained from a patient given nivolumab and ipilimumab in sequence. These TCRs come from a human donor with melanoma.

This sequence joins TRBV30 and TRBJ2-1; maybe TRBD2 (6 bases). V lost 3 bases and J lost 2, with 17 bases in between. CDR3 length equals 16 residues. The germline CDR1 and CDR2 sequences are GTSNPN and SVGIG (reference sequence). CDR3 coding DNA: TGTGCCTGGAGCTTTGCCGGGAGCACCCCCTACAATGAGCAGTTCTTC. This codes for CAWSFAGSTPYNEQFF.

The chain is built from TRBV19 and TRBJ2-7, with D tentatively TRBD2 (6 bases). The CDR3 has 14 residues. V was cut by 6 bases and J by 3 bases, with 15 bases left in between. Looked up from germline, CDR1 is LNHDA and CDR2 is SQIVND (reference sequence). The CDR3 region has the DNA TGTGCCAGTAGATGGACGGACGGGAGCTACGAGCAGTACTTC. This encodes CASRWTDGSYEQYF.